Sequencing of this TCR beta chain was carried out in a study of shared clonotypes between healthy human individuals. Notes on the study in general: Represented genetic and exposure-history diversity was restricted by having few donors.

Points on this clone: Its antigen is not identified.

TCRdb keeps only in-frame clones here, not all; method: immunoSEQ multiplex PCR. This sample yields 2 million to 3 million clones, of which just over 90% are seen a single time; roughly 0.15% belongs to the top ten. There are 15 residues in the CDR3. Germline lookup yields CDR1 SNHLY and CDR2 FYNNEI. V was shortened by 6 bases and J by 1 base, with 15 bases between the two germline ends. Only Caucasian adults living in Nashville, Tennessee served as donors. Subsets obtained from CD4+ cells comprised CD45RA+ naive and CD45RA-negative memory cells. This receptor was identified in a man aged 18 to 29 in good health. Sequencing was performed on naive CD4+ T cells sorted from blood. The subset: CD45RA+ positively selected. The chain joins TRBV2 to TRBJ2-5; the D gene is possibly TRBD1 (5 bases). The CDR3 region is CASSRRQLIQETQYF. The CDR3 bases are TGTGCCAGCAGCCGTAGACAGCTTATCCAAGAGACCCAGTACTTC.